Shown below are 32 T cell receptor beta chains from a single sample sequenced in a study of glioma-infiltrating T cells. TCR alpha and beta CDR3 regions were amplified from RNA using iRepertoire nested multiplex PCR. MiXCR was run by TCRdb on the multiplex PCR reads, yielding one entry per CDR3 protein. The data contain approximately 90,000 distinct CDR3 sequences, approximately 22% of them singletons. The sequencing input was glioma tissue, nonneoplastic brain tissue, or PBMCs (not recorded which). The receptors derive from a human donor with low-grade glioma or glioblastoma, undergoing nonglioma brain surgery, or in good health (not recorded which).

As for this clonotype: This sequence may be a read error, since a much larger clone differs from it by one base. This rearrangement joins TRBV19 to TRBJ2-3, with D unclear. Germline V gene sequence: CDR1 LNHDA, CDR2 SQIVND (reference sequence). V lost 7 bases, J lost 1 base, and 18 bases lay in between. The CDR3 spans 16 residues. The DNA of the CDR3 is TGTGCCAGTACCCGGCCGTTGGGCTACGGCACAGATACGCAGTATTTT. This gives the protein CASTRPLGYGTDTQYF.

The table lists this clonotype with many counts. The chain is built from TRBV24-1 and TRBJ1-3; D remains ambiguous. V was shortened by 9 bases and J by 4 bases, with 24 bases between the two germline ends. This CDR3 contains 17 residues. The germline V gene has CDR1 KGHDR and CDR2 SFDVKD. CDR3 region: CATEIILGRNWGNTIYF. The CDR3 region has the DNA TGTGCCACCGAGATCATTCTAGGTCGGAACTGGGGAAACACCATATATTTT.

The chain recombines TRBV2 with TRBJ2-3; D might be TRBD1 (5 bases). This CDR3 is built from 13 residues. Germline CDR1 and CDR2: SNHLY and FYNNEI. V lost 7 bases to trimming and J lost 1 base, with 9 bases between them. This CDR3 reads CASNRQRTDTQYF. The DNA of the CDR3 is TGTGCCAGCAATCGACAGCGCACAGATACGCAGTATTTT.

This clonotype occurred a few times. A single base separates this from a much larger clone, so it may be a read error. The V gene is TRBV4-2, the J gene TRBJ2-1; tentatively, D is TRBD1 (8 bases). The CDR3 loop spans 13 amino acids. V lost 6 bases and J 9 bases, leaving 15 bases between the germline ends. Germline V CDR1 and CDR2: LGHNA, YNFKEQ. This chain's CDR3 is CASRKTGGGEQFF. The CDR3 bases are TGTGCCAGCAGGAAAACAGGGGGGGGTGAGCAGTTCTTC.

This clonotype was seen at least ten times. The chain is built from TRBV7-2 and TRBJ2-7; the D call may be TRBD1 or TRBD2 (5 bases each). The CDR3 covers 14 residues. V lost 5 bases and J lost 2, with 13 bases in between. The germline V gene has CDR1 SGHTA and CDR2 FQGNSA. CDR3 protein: CASSPRGRAYEQYF. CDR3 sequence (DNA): TGTGCCAGCAGCCCCCGGGGCCGAGCCTACGAGCAGTACTTC.

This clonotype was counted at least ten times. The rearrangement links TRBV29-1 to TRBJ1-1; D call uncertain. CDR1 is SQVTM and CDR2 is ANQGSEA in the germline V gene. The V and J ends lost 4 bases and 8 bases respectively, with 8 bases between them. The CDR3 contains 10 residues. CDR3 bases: TGCAGCGTTGGGGATGCCGAAGCTTTCTTT. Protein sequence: CSVGDAEAFF.

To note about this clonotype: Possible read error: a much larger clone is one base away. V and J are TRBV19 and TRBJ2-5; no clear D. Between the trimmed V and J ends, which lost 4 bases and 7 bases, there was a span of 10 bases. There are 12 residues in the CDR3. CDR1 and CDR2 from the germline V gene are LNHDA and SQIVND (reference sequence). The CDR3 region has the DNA TGTGCCAGTAGTAGCCAGCTGGGGACCCAGTACTTC. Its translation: CASSSQLGTQYF.

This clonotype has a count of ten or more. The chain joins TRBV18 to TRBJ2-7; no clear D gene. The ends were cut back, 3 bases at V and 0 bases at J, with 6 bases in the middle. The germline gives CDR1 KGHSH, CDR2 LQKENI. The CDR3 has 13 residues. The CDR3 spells CASSPAPSYEQYF. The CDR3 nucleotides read TGTGCCAGCTCACCGGCTCCCTCCTACGAGCAGTACTTC.

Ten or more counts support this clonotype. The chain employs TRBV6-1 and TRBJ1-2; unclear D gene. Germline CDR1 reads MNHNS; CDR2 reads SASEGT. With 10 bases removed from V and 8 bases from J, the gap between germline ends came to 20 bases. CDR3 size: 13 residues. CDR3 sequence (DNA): TGTGCCACCCGCCAACGGAGCCAACAAGGCTACACCTTC. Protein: CATRQRSQQGYTF.

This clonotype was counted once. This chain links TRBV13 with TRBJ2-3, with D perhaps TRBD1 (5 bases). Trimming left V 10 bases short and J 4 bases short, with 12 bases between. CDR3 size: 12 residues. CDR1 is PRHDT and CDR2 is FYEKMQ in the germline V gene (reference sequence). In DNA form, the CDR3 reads TGTGCCACCACAGGCGACGCAGATACGCAGTATTTT. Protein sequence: CATTGDADTQYF.

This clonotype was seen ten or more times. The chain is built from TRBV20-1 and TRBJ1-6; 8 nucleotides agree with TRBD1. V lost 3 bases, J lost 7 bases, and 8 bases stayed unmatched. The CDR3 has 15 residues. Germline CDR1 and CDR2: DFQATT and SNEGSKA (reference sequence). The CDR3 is CSARDGQGLNSPLHF. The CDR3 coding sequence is TGCAGTGCTAGGGACGGACAGGGCCTCAATTCACCCCTCCACTTT.

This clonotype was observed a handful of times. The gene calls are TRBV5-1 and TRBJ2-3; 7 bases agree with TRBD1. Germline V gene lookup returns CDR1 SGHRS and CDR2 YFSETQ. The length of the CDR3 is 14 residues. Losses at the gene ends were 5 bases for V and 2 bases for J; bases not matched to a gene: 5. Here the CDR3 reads CASRKQGTTDTQYF. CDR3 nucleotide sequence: TGCGCCAGCAGAAAACAGGGGACCACAGATACGCAGTATTTT.

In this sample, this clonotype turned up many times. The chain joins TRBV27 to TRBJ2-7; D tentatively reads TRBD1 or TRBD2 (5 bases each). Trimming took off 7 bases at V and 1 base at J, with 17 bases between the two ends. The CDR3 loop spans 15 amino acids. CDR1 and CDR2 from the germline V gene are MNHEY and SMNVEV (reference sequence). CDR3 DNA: TGTGCCAGCACCCCACGCTGGGGGAAATCCTACGAGCAGTACTTC. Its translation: CASTPRWGKSYEQYF.

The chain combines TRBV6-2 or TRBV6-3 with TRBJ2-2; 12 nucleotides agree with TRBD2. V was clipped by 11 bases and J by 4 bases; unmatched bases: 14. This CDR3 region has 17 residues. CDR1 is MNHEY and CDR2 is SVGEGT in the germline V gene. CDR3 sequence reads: CAGGGLLAGGRTGELFF. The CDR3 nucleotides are TGTGCCGGCGGGGGCCTCCTAGCGGGGGGGCGCACCGGGGAGCTGTTTTTT.

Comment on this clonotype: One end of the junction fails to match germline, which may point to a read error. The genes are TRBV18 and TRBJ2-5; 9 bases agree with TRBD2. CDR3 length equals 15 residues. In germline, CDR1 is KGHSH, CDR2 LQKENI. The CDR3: CAGSANSGSVETQYF. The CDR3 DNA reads TGTGCCGGCTCAGCGAATAGCGGGAGCGTTGAGACCCAGTACTTC. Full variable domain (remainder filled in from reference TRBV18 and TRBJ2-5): NAGVMQNPRHLVRRRGQEARLRCSPMKGHSHVYWYRQLPEEGLKFMVYLQKENIIDESGMPKERFSAEFPKEGPSILRIQQVVRGDSAAYFCAGSANSGSVETQYFGPGTRLLVL.

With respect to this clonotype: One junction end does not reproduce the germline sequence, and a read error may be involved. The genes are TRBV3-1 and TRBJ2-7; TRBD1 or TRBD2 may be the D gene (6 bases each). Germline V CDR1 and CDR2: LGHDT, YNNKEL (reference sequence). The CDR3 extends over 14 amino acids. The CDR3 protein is CAGSQGGTSSEQYF. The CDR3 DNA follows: TGTGCCGGCAGCCAAGGGGGAACTAGCAGCGAGCAGTACTTC.

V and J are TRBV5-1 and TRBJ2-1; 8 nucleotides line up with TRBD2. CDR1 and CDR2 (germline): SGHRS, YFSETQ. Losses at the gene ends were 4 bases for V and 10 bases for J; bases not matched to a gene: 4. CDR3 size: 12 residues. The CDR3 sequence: CASSQSGREQFF. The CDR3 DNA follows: TGCGCCAGCAGCCAAAGCGGGAGAGAGCAGTTCTTC.

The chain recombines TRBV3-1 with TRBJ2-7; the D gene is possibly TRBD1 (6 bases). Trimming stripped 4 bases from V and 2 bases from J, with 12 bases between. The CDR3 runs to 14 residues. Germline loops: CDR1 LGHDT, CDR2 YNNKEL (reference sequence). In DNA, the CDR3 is TGTGCCAGCAGCCTCTTTAGGGGGACCTACGAGCAGTACTTC. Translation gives CASSLFRGTYEQYF.

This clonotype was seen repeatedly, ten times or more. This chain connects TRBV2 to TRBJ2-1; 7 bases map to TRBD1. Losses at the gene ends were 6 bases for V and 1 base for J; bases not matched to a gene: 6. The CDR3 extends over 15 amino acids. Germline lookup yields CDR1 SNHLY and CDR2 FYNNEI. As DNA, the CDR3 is TGTGCCAGCAGATCAGACAGGGCTTCCTACAATGAGCAGTTCTTC. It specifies CASRSDRASYNEQFF.

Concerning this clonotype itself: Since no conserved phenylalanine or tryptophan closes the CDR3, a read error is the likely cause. The CDR3 DNA sequence: TGCAGTGCCGAAGCCGGGACGGGGAAATCTGAAGCTTTCTCT. It translates to CSAEAGTGKSEAFS. The chain links TRBV20-1 to TRBJ1-1; perhaps TRBD1 as D (5 bases). From germline, CDR1 is DFQATT and CDR2 SNEGSKA (reference sequence). Trimming removed 6 bases from V and 6 bases from J, with 20 bases in between. The CDR3 contains 14 residues.

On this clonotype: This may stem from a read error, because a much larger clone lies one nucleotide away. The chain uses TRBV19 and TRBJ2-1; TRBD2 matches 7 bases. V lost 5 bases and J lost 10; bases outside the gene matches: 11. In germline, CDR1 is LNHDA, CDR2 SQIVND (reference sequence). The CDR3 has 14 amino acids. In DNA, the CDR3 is TGTGCCAGTAGTCCGAGCGGGGATATCAAAGAGCAGTTCTTC. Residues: CASSPSGDIKEQFF.

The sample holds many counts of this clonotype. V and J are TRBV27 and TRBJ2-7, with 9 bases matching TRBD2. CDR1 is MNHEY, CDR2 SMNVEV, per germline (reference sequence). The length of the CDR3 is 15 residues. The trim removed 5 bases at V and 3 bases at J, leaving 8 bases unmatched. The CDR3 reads CASSPRLAVVYEQYF. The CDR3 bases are TGTGCCAGCAGTCCTCGACTAGCGGTGGTCTACGAGCAGTACTTC.

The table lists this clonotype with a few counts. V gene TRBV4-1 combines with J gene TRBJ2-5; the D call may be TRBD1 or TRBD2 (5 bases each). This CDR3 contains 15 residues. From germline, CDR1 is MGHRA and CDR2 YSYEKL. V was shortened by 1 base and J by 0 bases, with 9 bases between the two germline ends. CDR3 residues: CASSQGDADQETQYF. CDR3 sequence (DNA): TGCGCCAGCAGCCAAGGGGACGCTGACCAAGAGACCCAGTACTTC.

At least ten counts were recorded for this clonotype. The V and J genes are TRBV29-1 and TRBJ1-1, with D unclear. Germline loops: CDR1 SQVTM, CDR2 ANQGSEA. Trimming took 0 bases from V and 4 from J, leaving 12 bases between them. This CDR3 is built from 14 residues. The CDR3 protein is CSVEESKGSTEAFF. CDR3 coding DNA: TGCAGCGTTGAAGAGTCTAAGGGAAGCACTGAAGCTTTCTTT.

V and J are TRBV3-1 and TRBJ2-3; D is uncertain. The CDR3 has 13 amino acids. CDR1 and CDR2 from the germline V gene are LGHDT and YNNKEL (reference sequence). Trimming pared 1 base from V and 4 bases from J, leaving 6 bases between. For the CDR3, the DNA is TGTGCCAGCAGCCAAGGTTGGGCAGATACGCAGTATTTT. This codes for CASSQGWADTQYF.

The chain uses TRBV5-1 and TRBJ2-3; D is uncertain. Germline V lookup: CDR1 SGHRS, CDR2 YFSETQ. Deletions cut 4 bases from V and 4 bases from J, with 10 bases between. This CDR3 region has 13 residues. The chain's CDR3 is CASSPFEADTQYF. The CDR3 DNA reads TGCGCCAGCAGCCCTTTCGAAGCAGATACGCAGTATTTT. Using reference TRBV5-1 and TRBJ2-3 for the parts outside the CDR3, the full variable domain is KAGVTQTPRYLIKTRGQQVTLSCSPISGHRSVSWYQQTPGQGLQFLFEYFSETQRNKGNFPGRFSGRQFSNSRSEMNVSTLELGDSALYLCASSPFEADTQYFGPGTRLTVL.

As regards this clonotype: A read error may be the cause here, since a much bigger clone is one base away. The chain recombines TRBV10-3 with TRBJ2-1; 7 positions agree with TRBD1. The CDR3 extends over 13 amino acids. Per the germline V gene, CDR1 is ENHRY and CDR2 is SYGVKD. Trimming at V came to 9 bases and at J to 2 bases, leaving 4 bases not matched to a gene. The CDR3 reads CAMQQGTYNEQFF. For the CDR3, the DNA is TGTGCCATGCAACAGGGGACCTACAATGAGCAGTTCTTC.

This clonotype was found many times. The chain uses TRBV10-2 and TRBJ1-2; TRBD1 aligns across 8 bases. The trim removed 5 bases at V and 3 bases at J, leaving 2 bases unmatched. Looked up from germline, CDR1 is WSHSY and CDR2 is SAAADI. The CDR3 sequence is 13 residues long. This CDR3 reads CASSMTGDYGYTF. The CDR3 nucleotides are TGCGCCAGCAGTATGACAGGGGACTATGGCTACACCTTC.

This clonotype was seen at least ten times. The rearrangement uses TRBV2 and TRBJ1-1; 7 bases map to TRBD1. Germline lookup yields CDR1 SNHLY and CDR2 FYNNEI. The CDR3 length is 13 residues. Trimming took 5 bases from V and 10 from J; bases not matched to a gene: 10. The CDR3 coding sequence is TGTGCCAGCAGTTACCCTCCAGGGGGGGCAGCTTTCTTT. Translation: CASSYPPGGAAFF.

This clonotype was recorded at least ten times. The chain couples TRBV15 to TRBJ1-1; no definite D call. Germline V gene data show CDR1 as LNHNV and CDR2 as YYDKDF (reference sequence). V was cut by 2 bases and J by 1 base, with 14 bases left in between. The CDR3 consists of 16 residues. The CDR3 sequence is CATSRKPRWENTEAFF. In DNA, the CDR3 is TGTGCCACCAGCAGAAAGCCACGGTGGGAGAACACTGAAGCTTTCTTT.

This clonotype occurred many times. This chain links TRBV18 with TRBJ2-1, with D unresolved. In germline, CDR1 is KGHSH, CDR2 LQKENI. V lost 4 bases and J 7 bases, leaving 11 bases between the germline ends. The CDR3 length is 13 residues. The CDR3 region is CASSLTLGNEQFF. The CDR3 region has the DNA TGTGCCAGCTCACTTACGTTGGGAAATGAGCAGTTCTTC.

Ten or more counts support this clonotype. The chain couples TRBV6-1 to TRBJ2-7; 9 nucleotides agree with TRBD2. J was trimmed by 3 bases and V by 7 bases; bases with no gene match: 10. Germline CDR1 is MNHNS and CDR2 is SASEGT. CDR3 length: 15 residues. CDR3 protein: CASTPRASGIYEQYF. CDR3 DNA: TGTGCCAGCACACCTCGGGCTAGCGGGATCTACGAGCAGTACTTC.